This T cell receptor beta chain emerged from a study of technical replicates of blood from four donors. The CDR3 has 16 residues. CDR1 and CDR2 (germline): LNHDA, SQIVND (reference sequence). Trimming removed 4 bases from V and 3 bases from J, with 18 bases in between. This table comes from immunoSEQ multiplex PCR, and its TCRdb copy is limited to in-frame clones, with some not included. Found here are 85,000 to 90,000 clones, 85% to 95% of them singletons; the top ten hold approximately 0.3%. The rearrangement links TRBV19 to TRBJ1-2, with D unclear. The TCR was taken from a human donor in good health. The sample comprised T cells isolated from PBMCs. The CDR3 DNA is TGTGCCAGTAGTAGACAATGGGAGGGCAAGGACTATGGCTACACCTTC. Protein: CASSRQWEGKDYGYTF.